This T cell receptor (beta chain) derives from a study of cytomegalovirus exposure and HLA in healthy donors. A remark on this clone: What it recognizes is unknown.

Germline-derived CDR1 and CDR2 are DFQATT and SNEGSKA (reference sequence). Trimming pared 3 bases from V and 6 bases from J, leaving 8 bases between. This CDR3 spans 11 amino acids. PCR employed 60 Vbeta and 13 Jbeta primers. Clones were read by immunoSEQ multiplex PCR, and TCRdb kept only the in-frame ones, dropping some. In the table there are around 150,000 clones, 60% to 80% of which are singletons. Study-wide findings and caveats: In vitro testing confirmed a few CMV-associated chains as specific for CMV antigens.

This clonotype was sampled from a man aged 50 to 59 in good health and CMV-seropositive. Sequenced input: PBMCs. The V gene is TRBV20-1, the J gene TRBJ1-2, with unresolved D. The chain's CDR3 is CSASRSDGYTF. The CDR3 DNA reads TGCAGTGCTAGCCGCTCGGATGGCTACACCTTC.